A selection of T cell receptor beta chains follows, all from one sample in a study of T cell repertoires in cytomegalovirus infection. TCRdb passed the reads through MiXCR, listing each CDR3 protein once. In the table there are more than 150,000 distinct CDR3 sequences, approximately 30% of which are singletons. The sample consisted of PBMCs. The receptors stem from a human donor in good health (CMV status not recorded). Some clones in this sample may be carry-over from other donors' samples. Both conserved end residues are part of each CDR3. Fields, in order: CDR3 DNA, CDR3 protein, V gene, D gene, clone size, J gene. D genes are given only for firm matches. Clone size is stated in some rows and not others, as once, few, many or a class when expanded.

CDR3nt: TGCAGTGCTTCCGGGACTAGCGGCACAGATACGCAGTATTTT
CDR3aa: CSASGTSGTDTQYF
v_gene: TRBV20-1
d_gene: TRBD2
abundance: few
j_gene: TRBJ2-3

CDR3nt: TGTGCCAGCAGCCCAGGGACCCTAATGAACACTGAAGCTTTCTTT
CDR3aa: CASSPGTLMNTEAFF
v_gene: TRBV11-1
d_gene: -
abundance: few
j_gene: TRBJ1-1

CDR3nt: TGTGCCAGCAGCGAGATAGATACGCAGTATTTT
CDR3aa: CASSEIDTQYF
v_gene: TRBV11-2
d_gene: -
abundance: few
j_gene: TRBJ2-3

CDR3nt: TGTGCCAGCAGCTTAGCTTGGAGCCCTGAAGCTTTCTTT
CDR3aa: CASSLAWSPEAFF
v_gene: TRBV7-2
d_gene: -
abundance: -
j_gene: TRBJ1-1

CDR3nt: TGCGCCAGCAGCCAATGGGACAGGGGGCTTGGAAACACCATATATTTT
CDR3aa: CASSQWDRGLGNTIYF
v_gene: TRBV4-1
d_gene: TRBD1
abundance: -
j_gene: TRBJ1-3

CDR3nt: TGTGCCAGCAGACATAAGGGACTGATGCCCGCTAACTATGGCTACACCTTC
CDR3aa: CASRHKGLMPANYGYTF
v_gene: TRBV7-2
d_gene: -
abundance: few
j_gene: TRBJ1-2

CDR3nt: TGTGCCAGTAGTAAGGGGACAGAATACAATGAGCAGTTCTTC
CDR3aa: CASSKGTEYNEQFF
v_gene: TRBV19
d_gene: TRBD1
abundance: few
j_gene: TRBJ2-1

CDR3nt: TGTGCCAGCAGTCAAAACAATGAAAAACTGTTTTTT
CDR3aa: CASSQNNEKLFF
v_gene: TRBV6-2/TRBV6-3
d_gene: -
abundance: -
j_gene: TRBJ1-4

CDR3nt: TGTGCCAGCAGCTTAGTAAGGACCTACGAGCAGTACTTC
CDR3aa: CASSLVRTYEQYF
v_gene: TRBV7-2
d_gene: -
abundance: few
j_gene: TRBJ2-7

CDR3nt: TGTGCCAGCAGCTTAGGGGCAGGCTTTAATGAGCAGTACTTC
CDR3aa: CASSLGAGFNEQYF
v_gene: TRBV11-2
d_gene: -
abundance: few
j_gene: TRBJ2-7

CDR3nt: TGCAGCGTTGAGGAGGTAGAAGGCGAGGGGGAGCTGTTTTTT
CDR3aa: CSVEEVEGEGELFF
v_gene: TRBV29-1
d_gene: -
abundance: -
j_gene: TRBJ2-2

CDR3nt: TGTGCCAGCAGATACACGAACCGGGACAGGGGAATTGTAAGCACTGAAGCTTTCTTT
CDR3aa: CASRYTNRDRGIVSTEAFF
v_gene: TRBV7-2
d_gene: TRBD1
abundance: many
j_gene: TRBJ1-1

CDR3nt: TGTGCCAGCAGCTTAGATCGGGGTTCCTTGGGAGAGCAGTACTTC
CDR3aa: CASSLDRGSLGEQYF
v_gene: TRBV11-2
d_gene: -
abundance: few
j_gene: TRBJ2-7

CDR3nt: TGTGCCAGCCTTGGGGGACTAGATCAGCCCCAGCATTTT
CDR3aa: CASLGGLDQPQHF
v_gene: TRBV12-3/TRBV12-4
d_gene: -
abundance: few
j_gene: TRBJ1-5

CDR3nt: TGTGCCAGCAGCCCCCCAACTCAGAAAGAGACCCAGTACTTC
CDR3aa: CASSPPTQKETQYF
v_gene: TRBV11-2
d_gene: -
abundance: -
j_gene: TRBJ2-5

CDR3nt: TGTGCCAGTTTCCCGGGGGGGCAAATCGGGAATGAGCAGTTCTTC
CDR3aa: CASFPGGQIGNEQFF
v_gene: TRBV19
d_gene: TRBD2
abundance: many
j_gene: TRBJ2-1

CDR3nt: TGTGCCAGCACCTCAAGGACGGCAAGCTCTGGGGCCAACGTCCTGACTTTC
CDR3aa: CASTSRTASSGANVLTF
v_gene: TRBV7-9
d_gene: -
abundance: few
j_gene: TRBJ2-6